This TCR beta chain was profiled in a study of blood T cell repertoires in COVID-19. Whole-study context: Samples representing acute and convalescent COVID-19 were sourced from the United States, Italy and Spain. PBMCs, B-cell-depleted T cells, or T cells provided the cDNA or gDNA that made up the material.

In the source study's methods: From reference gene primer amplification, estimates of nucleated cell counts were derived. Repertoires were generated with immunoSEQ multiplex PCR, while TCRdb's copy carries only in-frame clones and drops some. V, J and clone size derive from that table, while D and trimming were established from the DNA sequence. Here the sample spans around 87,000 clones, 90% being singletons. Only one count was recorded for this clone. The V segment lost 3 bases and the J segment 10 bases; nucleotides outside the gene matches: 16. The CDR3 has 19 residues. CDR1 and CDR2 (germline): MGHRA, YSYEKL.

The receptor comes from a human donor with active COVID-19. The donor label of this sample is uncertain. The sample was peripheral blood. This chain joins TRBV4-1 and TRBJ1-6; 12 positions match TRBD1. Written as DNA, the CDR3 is TGCGCCAGCAGCCAGTCGGGACAGGGGGCATTGGCCCCTCTCTCACCCCTCCACTTT. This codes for CASSQSGQGALAPLSPLHF.